This TCR beta chain was sequenced during a study of T cells in Graves' hyperthyroidism and ophthalmopathy. The table lists this clonotype with many counts. Trimming removed 5 bases from V and 0 bases from J, with 11 bases in between. Germline V gives CDR1 SNHLY, CDR2 FYNNEI. The CDR3 extends over 14 amino acids. Amplified regions were TCR beta CDR3 sequences from RNA transcripts. TCR CDR3 underwent first-round RT-PCR with the HTBI primer set. TCRdb re-analysed the multiplex PCR reads in MiXCR, keeping a single row per CDR3 protein. Of over 400,000 distinct CDR3 sequences listed, 22% are singletons. The TCR originated in a woman aged 70-85 years with Graves' ophthalmopathy. The genes are TRBV2 and TRBJ2-7, with D perhaps TRBD1 (6 bases). The specimen was blood. This CDR3 is CASSLDRDSYEQYF. The CDR3, as DNA: TGTGCCAGCAGTCTGGACAGAGACTCCTACGAGCAGTACTTC.